The 25 T cell receptor beta chains below all came from one sample that was sequenced in a study of T cells after yellow fever vaccination. TCRdb itself ran the 5' RACE reads through MiXCR, one entry per CDR3 protein. The table shows 250,000 to 300,000 distinct CDR3 sequences, with roughly 5.6% occurring only once. Here the sequenced sample was CD4+ T cells sorted from PBMCs, taken on the day of the yellow fever booster vaccination. The receptor set was obtained from a man aged 18 to 30 who received the YFV17D yellow fever vaccine.

V gene TRBV29-1 combines with J gene TRBJ2-3; D call uncertain. The CDR3 is made up of 13 amino acids. Germline V gene lookup returns CDR1 SQVTM and CDR2 ANQGSEA. V gave up 2 bases and J gave up 2 bases, with 8 bases separating them. The CDR3 loop reads CSVETTYTDTQYF. For the CDR3, the DNA is TGCAGCGTTGAAACTACTTACACAGATACGCAGTATTTT.

The table lists this clonotype with many counts. This chain uses TRBV11-2 with TRBJ2-1, with TRBD2 matching over 11 bases. Germline lookup yields CDR1 SGHAT and CDR2 FQNNGV. The ends lost 4 bases at V and 0 bases at J; junction bases unmatched: 11. The CDR3 is 19 residues long. CDR3 nucleotide sequence: TGTGCCAGCAGCTACTATCCTCTAGCGGGGGGCCTCTCCTACAATGAGCAGTTCTTC. This encodes CASSYYPLAGGLSYNEQFF.

This chain links TRBV29-1 with TRBJ2-3; 8 positions agree with TRBD2. Germline CDR1 and CDR2: SQVTM and ANQGSEA. CDR3 length: 13 residues. V lost 8 bases and J lost 3; bases outside the gene matches: 7. In nucleotides, the CDR3 is TGCAGCCCCACAGGACTAGCAACAGATACGCAGTATTTT. Amino acids: CSPTGLATDTQYF.

The chain links TRBV7-2 to TRBJ1-2, with D tentatively TRBD1 (6 bases). This CDR3 is built from 14 residues. The V gene lost 3 bases and the J gene lost 2 bases, with 10 bases spanning the gap. Germline assignment: CDR1 SGHTA and CDR2 FQGNSA. The CDR3 loop is CASSFTGSNYGYTF. CDR3 in DNA: TGTGCCAGCAGCTTTACAGGGTCCAACTATGGCTACACCTTC.

This clonotype was picked up many times. The chain combines TRBV5-1 with TRBJ1-2; D remains unclear. V was clipped by 4 bases and J by 4 bases, with 17 bases between them. CDR1 and CDR2 from the germline V gene are SGHRS and YFSETQ. This CDR3 is 15 amino acids long. This CDR3 is CASSPPLEGGYGYTF. In DNA form, the CDR3 reads TGCGCCAGCAGCCCCCCGTTGGAGGGCGGCTATGGCTACACCTTC.

This clonotype was counted at least ten times. The chain is built from TRBV7-2 and TRBJ2-4; possible D gene TRBD1, 6 bases. This CDR3 has 16 amino acids. V gave up 4 bases and J gave up 1 base, with 14 bases separating them. Germline values: CDR1 SGHTA, CDR2 FQGNSA. The CDR3 nucleotides read TGTGCCAGCAGCTCCTTCCGGGACACGGCCAAAAACATTCAGTACTTC. Translating it yields CASSSFRDTAKNIQYF.

This clonotype came up many times. V usage is TRBV7-2 and J usage is TRBJ1-6; maybe TRBD1 (5 bases). Trimming took off 3 bases at V and 4 bases at J, with 19 bases between the two ends. The CDR3 has 18 amino acids. Germline-derived CDR1 and CDR2 are SGHTA and FQGNSA. As DNA, the CDR3 is TGTGCCAGCAGCTTCCGAAAGCGGGGGACGCTTTATAATTCACCCCTCCACTTT. Protein sequence: CASSFRKRGTLYNSPLHF.

J is TRBJ1-1 and V is TRBV5-1, with 7 bases aligning to TRBD1. The trim removed 3 bases at V and 0 bases at J, leaving 5 bases unmatched. This CDR3 is built from 15 residues. Per the germline V gene, CDR1 is SGHRS and CDR2 is YFSETQ. CDR3 sequence (DNA): TGCGCCAGCAGCTCTTACAGGGGAATGAACACTGAAGCTTTCTTT. It translates to CASSSYRGMNTEAFF.

This clonotype was picked up many times. The chain is built from TRBV20-1 and TRBJ2-1, with 11 bases lining up with TRBD2. Germline V lookup: CDR1 DFQATT, CDR2 SNEGSKA (reference sequence). This CDR3 has 15 amino acids. Trimming at V came to 0 bases and at J to 5 bases, leaving 3 bases not matched to a gene. The CDR3 region is CSARDPLAGDNEQFF. CDR3 coding DNA: TGCAGTGCTAGAGATCCACTAGCGGGGGACAATGAGCAGTTCTTC.

This rearrangement joins TRBV4-3 to TRBJ1-1; D call uncertain. This CDR3 is 12 amino acids long. The V and J ends lost 6 bases and 5 bases respectively, with 10 bases between them. Germline V gene data show CDR1 as LGHNA and CDR2 as YSLEER. Here the CDR3 reads CASRMGSTEAFF. The CDR3, as DNA: TGCGCCAGCAGAATGGGGAGTACTGAAGCTTTCTTT.

J is TRBJ1-6 and V is TRBV5-1; D is ambiguous. CDR1 SGHRS and CDR2 YFSETQ come from the germline V gene. The CDR3 is made up of 13 amino acids. V was clipped by 5 bases and J by 8 bases, with 11 bases between them. DNA of the CDR3: TGCGCCAGCAGGATAGGGTGGGATTCACCCCTCCACTTT. Residues: CASRIGWDSPLHF.

This clonotype has only a few counts. CDR3 DNA sequence: TGTGCCATCAGTGAGAGGGGTGTAGGCGAAAAACTGTTTTTT. Amino acid sequence: CAISERGVGEKLFF. This chain uses TRBV10-3 with TRBJ1-4; a possible D gene is TRBD1 (5 bases). The CDR3 contains 14 residues. Germline assignment: CDR1 ENHRY and CDR2 SYGVKD. Trimming shortened V by 2 bases and J by 8 bases, and 12 bases separated the two germline ends.

The chain uses TRBV5-4 and TRBJ1-1; TRBD1 matches 7 bases. Germline values: CDR1 SGHNT, CDR2 YYREEE (reference sequence). The junction had 9 bases not matched to a gene; V was cut back by 2 bases and J by 5 bases. This CDR3 comprises 15 residues. The CDR3 is CASSLGGRDRTEAFF. The CDR3 region has the DNA TGTGCCAGCAGCTTAGGGGGCAGGGATCGAACTGAAGCTTTCTTT.

This clonotype was observed at least ten times. The chain recombines TRBV7-8 with TRBJ2-7; no firm D call. Trimming took off 7 bases at V and 5 bases at J, with 15 bases between the two ends. The V gene's germline CDR1 is SGHVS and CDR2 FQNEAQ. The CDR3 runs 13 residues. The CDR3 reads CASMLGMDHEQYV. The CDR3 DNA follows: TGTGCCAGCATGCTTGGGATGGACCACGAGCAGTACGTC.

This clonotype was recorded many times. The J gene is TRBJ2-5, the V gene TRBV7-9; D possibly corresponds to TRBD2 (5 bases). Trimming pared 5 bases from V and 5 bases from J, leaving 15 bases between. The germline V gene has CDR1 SEHNR and CDR2 FQNEAQ (reference sequence). The CDR3 has 14 residues. The CDR3 DNA follows: TGTGCCAGCAGCCGCGATACTAGATTCGAGACCCAGTACTTC. Amino acids: CASSRDTRFETQYF.

This clonotype was detected a few times. This chain joins TRBV18 and TRBJ1-3, with a tentative D call TRBD1 (6 bases). Germline CDR1 reads KGHSH; CDR2 reads LQKENI. The V end lost 0 bases, the J end lost 3 bases, and 12 bases lay between the germline ends. The CDR3 is 16 residues long. The CDR3 nucleotides are TGTGCCAGCTCACCACCGGGGACACAGTATGGAAACACCATATATTTT. Translation gives CASSPPGTQYGNTIYF.

This clonotype was counted ten times or more. The rearrangement links TRBV7-2 to TRBJ2-7; either TRBD1 or TRBD2 may supply D (5 bases each). The ends were cut back, 5 bases at V and 5 bases at J, with 22 bases in the middle. CDR3 size: 16 residues. The germline V gene has CDR1 SGHTA and CDR2 FQGNSA. The CDR3 protein is CASSPPGRRVPHEQYF. DNA of the CDR3: TGTGCCAGCAGCCCCCCAGGGAGACGGGTCCCCCACGAGCAGTACTTC.

V and J are TRBV7-2 and TRBJ1-1; D remains unclear. The germline V gene encodes CDR1 SGHTA and CDR2 FQGNSA. This CDR3 is 14 amino acids long. Trimming left V 1 base short and J 4 bases short, with 10 bases between. For the CDR3, the DNA is TGTGCCAGCAGCTTAGGTCCGGTGAGCACTGAAGCTTTCTTT. Its protein product is CASSLGPVSTEAFF.

The V and J genes are TRBV4-3 and TRBJ2-1, with D possibly TRBD1 on 6 matching bases. Germline V lookup: CDR1 LGHNA, CDR2 YSLEER. The CDR3 has 15 amino acids. The ends were cut back, 3 bases at V and 3 bases at J, with 12 bases in the middle. The CDR3 protein is CASSHLDRVYNEQFF. The CDR3 coding sequence is TGCGCCAGCAGCCATTTGGACAGAGTCTACAATGAGCAGTTCTTC.

In its sample, this clonotype was seen a few times. In DNA, the CDR3 is TGCAGTGCACCAGGACTAGCGGCTAACACAGATACGCAGTATTTT. This gives the protein CSAPGLAANTDTQYF. This chain uses TRBV20-1 with TRBJ2-3; 10 bases are shared with TRBD2. The junction had 8 bases not matched to a gene; V was cut back by 6 bases and J by 2 bases. Germline assignment: CDR1 DFQATT and CDR2 SNEGSKA (reference sequence). This CDR3 comprises 15 residues.

This clonotype showed up just a few times. V usage is TRBV24-1 and J usage is TRBJ2-1; 10 nucleotides match TRBD1. From germline, CDR1 is KGHDR and CDR2 SFDVKD. The CDR3 extends over 19 amino acids. Losses at the gene ends were 4 bases for V and 5 bases for J; bases not matched to a gene: 16. The CDR3: CATSEPRTGGEEMDNEQFF. The DNA for the CDR3 is TGTGCCACCAGTGAACCTAGGACAGGGGGAGAAGAGATGGACAATGAGCAGTTCTTC.

This clonotype was counted a few times. The V call is TRBV5-1, the J call TRBJ1-2; D is unclear. Deletions cut 0 bases from V and 9 bases from J, with 12 bases between. The CDR3 is 13 residues long. Germline V CDR1 and CDR2: SGHRS, YFSETQ. The CDR3, as DNA: TGCGCCAGCAGCTTGGAGGGATTGAGTAGCTACACCTTC. Its protein product is CASSLEGLSSYTF.

Only a few counts were recorded for this clonotype. V is TRBV12-3 or TRBV12-4 and J is TRBJ2-3; TRBD2 aligns across 7 bases. V trimming: 6 bases; J trimming: 1 base; junction bases outside the gene matches: 7. The CDR3 sequence is 15 residues long. This CDR3 is CASSPAGVGTDTQYF. CDR3 nucleotide sequence: TGTGCCAGCAGCCCGGCGGGGGTAGGCACAGATACGCAGTATTTT.

This clonotype was observed a handful of times. CDR3 DNA sequence: TGTGCCAGCACCTATAGAGCCCAAGAGACCCAGTACTTC. Its protein is CASTYRAQETQYF. The chain carries TRBV7-2 and TRBJ2-5, with D uncertain. Germline values: CDR1 SGHTA, CDR2 FQGNSA. Trimming took 7 bases from V and 1 from J, leaving 10 bases between them. This CDR3 contains 13 residues.

This clonotype was picked up many times. The chain links TRBV19 to TRBJ2-3; the match to TRBD1 covers 7 bases. Per germline, CDR1 LNHDA and CDR2 SQIVND (reference sequence). The trim removed 5 bases at V and 2 bases at J, leaving 7 bases unmatched. The CDR3 contains 15 residues. The CDR3: CASSPWDRNTDTQYF. CDR3 DNA: TGTGCCAGTAGTCCTTGGGACAGAAACACAGATACGCAGTATTTT. The whole variable domain, remainder taken from reference TRBV19 and TRBJ2-3, is DGGITQSPKYLFRKEGQNVTLSCEQNLNHDAMYWYRQDPGQGLRLIYYSQIVNDFQKGDIAEGYSVSREKKESFPLTVTSAQKNPTAFYLCASSPWDRNTDTQYFGPGTRLTVL.